This record looks at one T cell receptor beta chain sequence and its context. Its target is unknown. Sorted-subset replicate PCR reactions were performed with 200 ng DNA, corresponding to roughly 29,000 T cell genomes. Produced via immunoSEQ multiplex PCR; TCRdb's table is partial and in-frame only. This table has 900,000 to 1,200,000 clones, roughly 74% appearing once. This record belongs to a study of shared clonotypes between healthy human individuals. Study results and limitations: Between a few donors, naive CD4 clonotypes were shared at a level of about 5.3%.

The donors, all of them Caucasian adults, lived in Nashville, Tennessee. Germline-derived CDR1 and CDR2 are MDHEN and SYDVKM. The germline V and J ends were trimmed by 3 bases and 4 bases, with 15 bases remaining between them. CDR3 size: 16 residues. The specimen was memory CD4+ T cells from PBMCs. Subset given: CD45RA-negative fraction. The J gene is TRBJ2-2, the V gene TRBV28, with TRBD2 as a possible D gene (6 bases). The receptor comes from a man between 18 and 35 years old in good health. Some clones in this sample may be carry-over from other donors' samples. The CDR3 protein is CASSFMTGEGTGELFF. The CDR3 DNA reads TGTGCCAGCAGTTTCATGACGGGAGAAGGCACCGGGGAGCTGTTTTTT.